Here is one T cell receptor (beta chain) with its context. Source study methods: How many nucleated cells were present was estimated from reference gene primer amplification. Measured with immunoSEQ multiplex PCR; TCRdb has only the in-frame clones, and not every one. The D gene and trimming were derived from the DNA, and the V and J assignments and clone size from that table. The data show around 140,000 clones, about four fifths seen once. The CDR3 consists of 16 residues. The sample comes from a study of blood T cell repertoires in COVID-19. In the study overall: COVID-19 samples from acute and convalescent phases originated in the United States, Italy and Spain. From T cells, B-cell-depleted T cells, or PBMCs came the material, which was cDNA or gDNA.

This receptor was identified in a man in his 70s who had recovered from COVID-19. The sequencing input was peripheral blood. The chain has TRBV21-1 and TRBJ2-3; no DNA check was done on the table's D call, TRBD1. TRBV21-1 is a recognized pseudogene. The DNA of the CDR3 is TGTGCCAGCAGCAACGACGATAGGACAGGCACAGATACGCAGTATTTT. Its protein product is CASSNDDRTGTDTQYF.